The 17 T cell receptor beta chains below come from one sample, sequenced in a study of T cells in Graves' hyperthyroidism and ophthalmopathy. Amplification of TCR beta CDR3 regions was performed using RNA transcripts as template. During a first-round RT-PCR of the TCR CDR3, the HTBI primer set was used. In TCRdb, the multiplex PCR reads were re-called with MiXCR into one record per CDR3 protein. The sample shows more than 300,000 distinct CDR3 sequences, around a sixth of them seen only once. What was sequenced was blood. The receptor set was obtained from a man younger than 35 with Graves' ophthalmopathy.

DNA of the CDR3: TGTGCCAGCAAAAGGATAACGGAAGAGACCCAGTACTTC. This gives the protein CASKRITEETQYF. The V call is TRBV6-2 or TRBV6-3, the J call TRBJ2-5; D call uncertain. The CDR3 is 13 amino acids. Between the trimmed V and J ends, which lost 7 bases and 3 bases, there was a span of 12 bases. CDR1 and CDR2 from the germline V gene are MNHEY and SVGEGT.

The chain joins TRBV12-3 or TRBV12-4 to TRBJ2-1; 16 bases line up with TRBD2. Trimming cost V 2 bases and J 5 bases; bases outside gene matches: 15. CDR3 length: 21 residues. The CDR3 DNA follows: TGTGCCAGCAGTTTATTAGTCCCGGGACTAGCGGGGGGGGGGCAAAACAATGAGCAGTTCTTC. It specifies CASSLLVPGLAGGGQNNEQFF.

This clonotype showed up many times. The chain recombines TRBV7-2 with TRBJ2-3, with D perhaps matching TRBD2 (5 bases). Germline CDR1 SGHTA, CDR2 FQGNSA. With 5 bases removed from V and 4 bases from J, the gap between germline ends came to 16 bases. The CDR3 is 15 amino acids. CDR3 sequence reads: CASSPPGGGPDTQYF. The DNA of the CDR3 is TGTGCCAGCAGCCCCCCTGGAGGTGGACCAGATACGCAGTATTTT.

This clonotype was counted ten times or more. The gene calls are TRBV7-8 and TRBJ2-7; D is unresolved. V lost 5 bases to trimming and J lost 1 base, with 12 bases between them. CDR1 is SGHVS, CDR2 FQNEAQ, per germline. The CDR3 is made up of 14 amino acids. The chain's CDR3 is CASSPGRLSYEQYF. Here the CDR3 DNA reads TGTGCCAGCAGCCCCGGGCGTCTGTCCTACGAGCAGTACTTC.

This clonotype has a handful of counts. The J gene is TRBJ1-4, the V gene TRBV6-5; no definite D call. The V gene lost 3 bases and the J gene lost 0 bases, with 8 bases spanning the gap. Germline CDR1 and CDR2: MNHEY and SVGAGI. This CDR3 contains 15 residues. The CDR3 spells CASSYAPTTNEKLFF. The CDR3 DNA reads as TGTGCCAGCAGTTATGCGCCTACAACTAATGAAAAACTGTTTTTT.

This clonotype was recorded at least ten times. The chain uses TRBV5-1 and TRBJ1-1; D remains ambiguous. The CDR3 is 13 residues long. CDR1 is SGHRS and CDR2 is YFSETQ in the germline V gene. Trimming pared 9 bases from V and 0 bases from J, leaving 12 bases between. CDR3 residues: CATRGGLNTEAFF. The CDR3 DNA is TGCGCCACCCGAGGCGGTTTGAACACTGAAGCTTTCTTT.

This clonotype came up once. This rearrangement joins TRBV7-2 to TRBJ2-7; 7 bases are shared with TRBD2. Looked up from germline, CDR1 is SGHTA and CDR2 is FQGNSA. The V gene end was trimmed by 5 bases and the J gene end by 4 bases; junction bases not matched to a gene: 11. This CDR3 spans 15 amino acids. CDR3 amino acids: CASSPTSPSLYEQYF. For the CDR3, the DNA is TGTGCCAGCAGCCCGACTAGCCCATCATTATACGAGCAGTACTTC.

This clonotype was seen at least ten times. The genes are TRBV12-3 or TRBV12-4 and TRBJ2-7, with 9 bases matching TRBD2. The CDR3 is 14 amino acids. V shed 6 bases, J shed 4 bases, and the junction held 7 bases outside the gene matches. CDR3 region: CASSYSGGAYEQYF. Written as DNA, the CDR3 is TGTGCCAGCAGCTATAGCGGGGGAGCTTACGAGCAGTACTTC.

V usage is TRBV3-1 and J usage is TRBJ2-2, with TRBD2 matching 10 bases. V shed 3 bases, J shed 2 bases, and the junction held 9 bases outside the gene matches. Germline V lookup: CDR1 LGHDT, CDR2 YNNKEL (reference sequence). CDR3 length equals 18 residues. The CDR3, as DNA: TGTGCCAGCAGCCATCCCGGACTAGCGGTGATCAACACCGGGGAGCTGTTTTTT. Protein product: CASSHPGLAVINTGELFF.

This clonotype showed up many times. V and J are TRBV28 and TRBJ2-1; D might be TRBD2 (5 bases). The CDR3 runs to 17 residues. Between the trimmed V and J ends, which lost 5 bases and 9 bases, there was a span of 26 bases. Germline V lookup: CDR1 MDHEN, CDR2 SYDVKM. This CDR3 reads CASSLPIGAAHSGEQFF. DNA of the CDR3: TGTGCCAGCAGTCTTCCCATTGGAGCGGCCCATTCTGGTGAGCAGTTCTTC.

The chain couples TRBV2 to TRBJ1-2; 7 positions match TRBD1. The ends lost 6 bases at V and 6 bases at J; junction bases unmatched: 10. Per the germline V gene, CDR1 is SNHLY and CDR2 is FYNNEI. This CDR3 contains 14 residues. The chain's CDR3 is CASSWDSPSHGYTF. CDR3 nucleotide sequence: TGTGCCAGCAGCTGGGACAGCCCCTCCCATGGCTACACCTTC.

This clonotype has only one observation. This chain connects TRBV6-1 to TRBJ1-5; the D gene is possibly TRBD1 (6 bases). This CDR3 comprises 12 residues. CDR1 MNHNS and CDR2 SASEGT come from the germline V gene. V was clipped by 10 bases and J by 7 bases, with 14 bases between them. The CDR3 DNA follows: TGTGCCACCGGGGGGCAGGGGCAGCCCCAGCATTTT. It translates to CATGGQGQPQHF.

This clonotype came up many times. CDR3 residues: CASSTGQGAWGYTF. In DNA, the CDR3 is TGTGCCAGCTCCACAGGACAGGGGGCTTGGGGCTACACCTTC. The rearrangement uses TRBV18 and TRBJ1-2, with 11 bases aligning to TRBD1. This CDR3 contains 14 residues. Germline V gene data show CDR1 as KGHSH and CDR2 as LQKENI. The ends lost 6 bases at V and 8 bases at J; junction bases unmatched: 8.

The gene calls are TRBV7-9 and TRBJ1-4; 9 bases agree with TRBD1. CDR1 and CDR2 from the germline V gene are SEHNR and FQNEAQ (reference sequence). The J segment lost 7 bases and the V segment lost 5 bases, leaving 8 bases of the junction unmatched. This CDR3 comprises 15 residues. The CDR3 reads CASSPTGGAVEKLFF. CDR3 in DNA: TGTGCCAGCAGCCCCACAGGGGGCGCGGTTGAAAAACTGTTTTTT.

This clonotype appeared many times. The V and J genes are TRBV12-3 or TRBV12-4 and TRBJ2-5, with D uncertain. Between the trimmed V and J ends, which lost 3 bases and 5 bases, there was a span of 10 bases. The CDR3 is made up of 13 amino acids. CDR3 amino acids: CASSLGSPETQYF. The CDR3 bases are TGTGCCAGCAGTTTGGGCAGCCCCGAGACCCAGTACTTC.

To note about this clonotype: A read error may account for a junction end that differs from germline. This chain connects TRBV7-7 to TRBJ2-1; 7 bases line up with TRBD2. This CDR3 is 13 amino acids long. The germline V gene has CDR1 SSHAT and CDR2 FNYEAQ (reference sequence). CDR3 in DNA: TGTGCTAGCAGCACCTCTAGCGGCAATGAGCAGTTCTTC. Translation gives CASSTSSGNEQFF.

This clonotype came up many times. The rearrangement uses TRBV7-9 and TRBJ2-3; TRBD2 aligns across 7 bases. Germline V gives CDR1 SEHNR, CDR2 FQNEAQ (reference sequence). V dropped 5 bases and J dropped 2; count of bases not matched to a gene: 10. The length of the CDR3 is 16 residues. As DNA, the CDR3 is TGTGCCAGCAGCCTTGGGGCTCGGGGGGTCACAGATACGCAGTATTTT. Its protein product is CASSLGARGVTDTQYF.